This TCR beta chain was documented in a study of T-cell reconstitution after alpha-beta-depleted transplantation in children. Whole-study findings and limits: About two months after transplant, alpha-beta T cells reportedly came from several hundred expanded graft clones.

CDR3 length: 11 amino acids. CDR1 and CDR2 from the germline V gene are SEHNR and FQNEAQ (reference sequence). The V end lost 1 base, the J end lost 16 bases, and 11 bases lay between the germline ends. The table lists this clonotype with many counts. Its specificity is unknown. Preparing the TCRbeta library involved the use of unique molecular identifiers. MiXCR was run by TCRdb on the PCR reads, yielding one entry per CDR3 protein. The repertoire has over 450,000 distinct CDR3 sequences, over 9.5% of them found once; the top ten carry around 2%. The sequence derives from a child aged 2-15 years with inherited bone marrow failure, due to receive a stem cell transplant. The material sequenced was PBMCs, taken before TCRalphabeta/CD19-depleted stem cell transplant. The chain uses TRBV7-9 and TRBJ2-1, with D perhaps TRBD2 (5 bases). The CDR3 DNA is TGTGCCAGCAGCTTAGGAGTAGCGCTTTTCTTC. Amino acid sequence: CASSLGVALFF.